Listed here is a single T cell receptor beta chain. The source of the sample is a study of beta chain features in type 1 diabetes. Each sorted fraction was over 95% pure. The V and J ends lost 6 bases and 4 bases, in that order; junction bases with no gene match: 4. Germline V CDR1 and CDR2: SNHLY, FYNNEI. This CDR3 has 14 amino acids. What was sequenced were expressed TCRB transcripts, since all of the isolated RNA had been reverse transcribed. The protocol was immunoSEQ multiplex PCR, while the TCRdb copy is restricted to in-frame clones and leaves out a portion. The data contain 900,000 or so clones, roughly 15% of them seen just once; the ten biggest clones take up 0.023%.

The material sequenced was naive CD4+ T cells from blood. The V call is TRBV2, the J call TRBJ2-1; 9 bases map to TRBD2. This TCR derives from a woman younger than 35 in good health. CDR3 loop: CASSVGLAYNEQFF. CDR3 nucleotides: TGTGCCAGCAGCGTGGGACTAGCATACAATGAGCAGTTCTTC.